Listed below are T cell receptor beta chains from one sample, sequenced in a study of T-cell reconstitution after alpha-beta-depleted transplantation in children. TCRdb re-derived calls from the PCR reads in MiXCR, one entry per CDR3 protein. The sample consists of around 300,000 distinct CDR3 sequences, roughly 21% of them appearing once. Sequenced here: PBMCs, mostly from graft donor cells, sampled 180 days after TCRalphabeta/CD19-depleted stem cell transplant. Receptor source: a male patient aged 10 to 17 who had a stem cell transplant for acute lymphoblastic leukemia, so the T cells may come from the graft donor. The CDR3 runs from the conserved cysteine through the conserved F or W. A D gene is named only where the DNA matches it firmly. A clone size is listed for some rows: how often the clone was seen (once, few, many), or a class if it is expanded.

TRBJ2-7 . TRBV4-1 TRBD1 CASSQEQGWSYEQYF TGCGCCAGCAGCCAGGAACAGGGGTGGTCCTACGAGCAGTACTTC
TRBJ2-2 many TRBV5-1 . CASSLNGELFF TGCGCCAGCAGCTTGAACGGGGAGCTGTTTTTT
TRBJ1-2 few TRBV29-1 . CSVAGHSGYTF TGCAGCGTAGCGGGACATTCGGGCTACACCTTC
TRBJ2-5 few TRBV5-1 TRBD1 CASSLPGQGAWETQYF TGCGCCAGCAGCTTACCGGGACAGGGGGCTTGGGAGACCCAGTACTTC
TRBJ1-2 . TRBV20-1 . CSARDTWRASGYTF TGCAGTGCTAGAGATACGTGGCGGGCCTCGGGCTACACCTTC
TRBJ2-1 few TRBV6-5 . CASSYEGQLFYNEQFF TGTGCCAGCAGTTATGAAGGTCAGCTGTTTTACAATGAGCAGTTCTTC
TRBJ1-3 few TRBV4-1 . CASSQAGHFGNTIYF TGCGCCAGCAGCCAAGCGGGACACTTTGGAAACACCATATATTTT
TRBJ1-5 . TRBV11-2 TRBD1 CASSLGRQGDRGNQPQHF TGTGCCAGCAGCTTAGGAAGGCAGGGGGACAGGGGCAATCAGCCCCAGCATTTT
TRBJ2-1 few TRBV11-2 TRBD2 CASSFTGTSDGEQFF TGTGCCAGCAGCTTTACCGGGACTAGCGACGGGGAGCAGTTCTTC
TRBJ2-5 . TRBV10-3 . CAISRNQETQYF TGTGCCATCAGCCGAAACCAAGAGACCCAGTACTTC
TRBJ1-2 few TRBV7-9 . CASSQKNRENGYTF TGTGCCAGCAGCCAGAAAAACAGGGAGAATGGCTACACCTTC
TRBJ2-2 few TRBV20-1 . CSALRTANTGELFF TGCAGTGCCCTCCGGACGGCGAACACCGGGGAGCTGTTTTTT
TRBJ2-3 many TRBV20-1 TRBD2 CSAGAAGEDTQYF TGCAGTGCCGGCGCGGCGGGGGAAGATACGCAGTATTTT
TRBJ1-1 . TRBV4-1 . CASSVVVAGTEAFF TGCGCCAGCAGTGTGGTTGTCGCGGGCACTGAAGCTTTCTTT
TRBJ2-7 . TRBV29-1 . CSAREQHYEQYF TGCAGCGCCCGGGAACAGCACTACGAGCAGTACTTC
TRBJ1-3 few TRBV11-3 . CASSGDVGNTIYF TGTGCCAGCAGCGGGGACGTTGGAAACACCATATATTTT
TRBJ1-2 few TRBV6-5 . CASSQSLRYGYTF TGTGCCAGCAGCCAAAGCCTCCGCTATGGCTACACCTTC
TRBJ2-3 . TRBV5-5 TRBD2 CASSRLLAGERTQYF TGTGCCAGCAGCCGACTCCTAGCGGGAGAACGGACGCAGTATTTT
TRBJ1-2 . TRBV7-3 . CASSLMGRGSTYFNYGYTF TGTGCCAGCAGCTTAATGGGCAGGGGCTCTACTTATTTTAACTATGGCTACACCTTC
TRBJ2-3 . TRBV5-1 TRBD1 CASSQSHRGPDTQYF TGCGCCAGCAGCCAGTCCCACAGGGGCCCAGATACGCAGTATTTT
TRBJ2-3 many TRBV7-3 . CASSLIGTDTQYF TGTGCCAGCAGCTTAATCGGGACAGATACGCAGTATTTT
TRBJ1-1 . TRBV19 TRBD1 CASSPPQRGQEVWAEAFF TGTGCCAGTAGCCCGCCCCAACGGGGACAGGAAGTATGGGCTGAAGCTTTCTTT
TRBJ2-2 . TRBV9 . CASSPSAVPGELFF TGTGCCAGCAGTCCTTCGGCGGTACCCGGGGAGCTGTTTTTT
TRBJ2-1 few TRBV12-3/TRBV12-4 TRBD2 CASSFRIRLAGGGRSYNEQFF TGTGCCAGCAGTTTTAGAATCCGACTAGCGGGAGGAGGTCGGTCCTACAATGAGCAGTTCTTC
TRBJ2-3 . TRBV5-1 . CASSLGTGPGERLADTQYF TGCGCCAGCAGCTTGGGAACAGGCCCGGGGGAGCGTCTTGCAGATACGCAGTATTTT
TRBJ2-1 . TRBV30 TRBD2 CANGLAAPEQFF TGTGCGAATGGACTAGCGGCGCCTGAGCAGTTCTTC
TRBJ2-1 few TRBV7-2 . CASSLRGADNEQFF TGTGCCAGCAGCTTACGGGGGGCCGACAATGAGCAGTTCTTC
TRBJ1-2 . TRBV7-9 . CATDSYGYTF TGTGCCACAGACAGTTATGGCTACACCTTC
TRBJ2-3 . TRBV7-9 TRBD2 CASGYSGITQYF TGTGCCAGCGGCTATAGCGGGATTACGCAGTATTTT
TRBJ2-7 . TRBV24-1 . CATSDLRTVVYEQYF TGTGCCACCAGTGATTTAAGGACAGTCGTCTACGAGCAGTACTTC
TRBJ2-7 . TRBV18 . CASSPVRDYEQYF TGTGCCAGCTCACCAGTGCGGGACTACGAGCAGTACTTC
TRBJ2-7 . TRBV3-1 TRBD2 CASSQEVPSGTYEQYF TGTGCCAGCAGCCAAGAAGTTCCTAGCGGCACCTACGAGCAGTACTTC
TRBJ2-7 . TRBV29-1 TRBD2 CSVRSLAGTRTYEQYF TGCAGCGTTAGGTCCCTAGCGGGTACCCGTACCTACGAGCAGTACTTC